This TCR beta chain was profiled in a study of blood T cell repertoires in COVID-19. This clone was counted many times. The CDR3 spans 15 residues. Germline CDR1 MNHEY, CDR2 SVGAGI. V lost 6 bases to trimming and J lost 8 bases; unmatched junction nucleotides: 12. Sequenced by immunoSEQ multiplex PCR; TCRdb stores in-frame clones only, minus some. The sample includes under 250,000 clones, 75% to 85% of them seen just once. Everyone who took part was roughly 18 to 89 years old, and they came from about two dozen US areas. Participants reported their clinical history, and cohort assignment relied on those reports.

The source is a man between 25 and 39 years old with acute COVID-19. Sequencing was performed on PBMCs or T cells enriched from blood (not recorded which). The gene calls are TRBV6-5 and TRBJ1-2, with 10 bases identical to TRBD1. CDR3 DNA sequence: TGTGCCAGCAGCCTGGGACAGGGGTTTAGACTGGGCTACACCTTC. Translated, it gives CASSLGQGFRLGYTF.